These T cell receptor beta chains were read from a single sample in a study of T cell responses to AZD1222 COVID-19 vaccine. The table came from immunoSEQ multiplex PCR; TCRdb's copy has only in-frame clones and leaves some out. The data hold over 150,000 clones, with around 90% observed a single time. This specimen was peripheral blood, taken on day 0 of AZD1222 vaccination. These receptors were collected from an adult in good health. Both conserved end residues are part of each CDR3. The order of the fields is D gene, V gene, J gene, clone size, CDR3 DNA, CDR3 protein. A D gene is named only where the DNA matches it firmly. Only part of the rows carry a size: once, few, many, or a class if the clone is expanded.

>TRBD2|TRBV6-2/TRBV6-3|TRBJ2-3|.
TGTGCCAGCAGTTTCGGGACTAGCGGGGGCAGCACAGATACGCAGTATTTT
CASSFGTSGGSTDTQYF
>TRBD2|TRBV5-1|TRBJ2-1|.
TGCGCCAGCAGCTTGGCCGATTGGGGACTAAACAATGAGCAGTTCTTC
CASSLADWGLNNEQFF
>TRBD1|TRBV19|TRBJ2-3|few
TGTGCCAGTAGTATAGGGCGACAGGGGAGCACAGATACGCAGTATTTT
CASSIGRQGSTDTQYF
>.|TRBV6-2/TRBV6-3|TRBJ2-5|.
TGTGCCAGCAGCTTGGACTACCAAGAGACCCAGTACTTC
CASSLDYQETQYF
>.|TRBV9|TRBJ1-3|few
TGTGCCAGCAGCGTAGGTGCGCAGCTCTCTGGAAACACCATATATTTT
CASSVGAQLSGNTIYF
>.|TRBV5-6|TRBJ1-3|.
TGTGCCAGCAGCTTATTCAGGGGTGCAGGAAACACCATATATTTT
CASSLFRGAGNTIYF
>TRBD1|TRBV27|TRBJ2-7|.
TGTGCCAGTTACTTCCGGGACAGCCGCTACGAGCAGTACTTC
CASYFRDSRYEQYF
>.|TRBV28|TRBJ1-6|.
TGTGCCAGCACCACCGGGGGGTCACCCCTCCACTTT
CASTTGGSPLHF
>.|TRBV7-2|TRBJ1-1|few
TGTGCCAGCAGCCTAGGGGGGGCAAGCACTGAAGCTTTCTTT
CASSLGGASTEAFF
>.|TRBV6-5|TRBJ1-1|.
TGTGCCAGCACGAATGAGGGCAATCGAGCTTTCTTT
CASTNEGNRAFF
>TRBD1|TRBV6-6|TRBJ2-7|.
TGTGCCAGCAGCCCCAGGGGGCATCTAGGTGAGCAGTACTTC
CASSPRGHLGEQYF
>TRBD1|TRBV7-8|TRBJ1-1|.
TGTGCCAGCAGCTTAATCGACAGGGTGAACACTGAAGCTTTCTTT
CASSLIDRVNTEAFF
>.|TRBV2|TRBJ2-7|.
TGTGCCAGCAGGGCCTCTGGCCCCGGGAACGAGCAGTACTTC
CASRASGPGNEQYF
>.|TRBV28|TRBJ2-7|.
TGTGCCAGCAGTACCCGGGCCGAGGGGTACGAGCAGTACTTC
CASSTRAEGYEQYF
>.|TRBV27|TRBJ2-7|.
TGTGCCAGCGGGGGGCAGGGGAAGGAAGGGTCCTACGAGCAGTACTTC
CASGGQGKEGSYEQYF
>TRBD2|TRBV9|TRBJ2-7|.
TGTGCCAGCAGCCCCGGGGGAGGGCAAAGCTCCTACGAGCAGTACTTC
CASSPGGGQSSYEQYF
>.|TRBV27|TRBJ2-1|.
TGTGCCAGCAGCGCGGAGAGGGGGATGAGCTCCTACAATGAGCAGTTCTTC
CASSAERGMSSYNEQFF
>TRBD1|TRBV18|TRBJ2-4|.
TGTGCCAGCTCATCGGGACAGCTAGCCAAAAACATTCAGTACTTC
CASSSGQLAKNIQYF
>TRBD2|TRBV7-2|TRBJ2-5|.
TGTGCCAGCAGCTTAGCAGGACTAGCGGGGGTTGAGACCCAGTACTTC
CASSLAGLAGVETQYF
>.|TRBV2|TRBJ1-1|.
TGTGCCAGCAGTGAAGCAGGGTCTGTCGCTGAAGCTTTCTTT
CASSEAGSVAEAFF
>.|TRBV9|TRBJ1-5|.
TGTGCCAGCAGCGTAGATGGGAGTAATCAGCCCCAGCATTTT
CASSVDGSNQPQHF
>.|TRBV4-1|TRBJ1-1|.
TGCGCCAGGACTGGAAGGGCGGGACACAGGAACACTGAAGCTTTCTTT
CARTGRAGHRNTEAFF
>.|TRBV3-1/TRBV3-2|TRBJ2-1|.
TGTGCCAGCAGCCAAGGCCGGAACAATGAGCAGTTCTTC
CASSQGRNNEQFF
>.|TRBV30|TRBJ2-7|.
TGTGCCTGGGGGCTAGTCTACGAGCAGTACTTC
CAWGLVYEQYF
>.|TRBV27|TRBJ2-5|.
TGTGCCAGCAGTCACCCGGGACGGGAGATGGAGACCCAGTACTTC
CASSHPGREMETQYF
>TRBD1|TRBV5-1|TRBJ2-3|.
TGCGCCAGCAGCTCTCAGACAGGGGGGGTTGGAGATACGCAGTATTTT
CASSSQTGGVGDTQYF
>.|TRBV11-2|TRBJ1-6|.
TGTGCCAGCAGCTTAGAGGGACGGAATAATTCACCCCTCCACTTT
CASSLEGRNNSPLHF
>TRBD1|TRBV5-4|TRBJ1-2|.
TGTGCCTCCTACCTCCAGGGGGCTAACTATGGCTACACCTTC
CASYLQGANYGYTF
>.|TRBV24-1|TRBJ1-5|few
TGTGCCACCAGTCTTCCGGCAGGGGCGACCGGGGGGGGTTATATGGGCAATCAGCCCCAGCATTTT
CATSLPAGATGGGYMGNQPQHF